These 27 T cell receptor beta chains were sequenced from one sample in a study of T cells expressing NK-cell markers. TCRdb reprocessed the 5' RACE reads, with one entry per CDR3 protein and no DNA. The sample table sets out about 460,000 distinct CDR3 sequences. The sample consisted of blood T cells: a sorted CD56 or NKG2C T cell subset, CD4+ or CD8+ T cells, or bulk PBMC T cells (not recorded which). Receptors were obtained from a woman between 50 and 59 years old in good health.

The chain recombines TRBV5-1 with TRBJ2-1; checking the TCRdb D call of TRBD2 is not possible without DNA. This CDR3 spans 15 amino acids. The germline V gene has CDR1 SGHRS and CDR2 YFSETQ. Here the CDR3 reads CASSAAGTSGREQFF.

The rearrangement joins TRBV29-1 to TRBJ2-3; absent DNA, TCRdb's TRBD1 call cannot be checked. The CDR3 is 13 residues long. CDR1 is SQVTM, CDR2 ANQGSEA, per germline. CDR3 loop: CSVDLWGADTQYF.

The rearrangement links TRBV10-3 to TRBJ1-6; TCRdb reports TRBD1, a call that lacks DNA to check it against. Germline V gene sequence: CDR1 ENHRY, CDR2 SYGVKD. The CDR3 sequence is 13 residues long. The chain's CDR3 is CAISEGDRSPLHF.

The chain uses TRBV24-1 and TRBJ2-1; TCRdb proposes TRBD2, but this gene call is untestable without DNA. The V gene's germline CDR1 is KGHDR and CDR2 SFDVKD. This CDR3 is 16 amino acids long. The CDR3 region is CATSDRRARAYNEQFF.

The J gene is TRBJ2-1, the V gene TRBV19. The length of the CDR3 is 11 residues. Germline values: CDR1 LNHDA, CDR2 SQIVND (reference sequence). The CDR3 protein is CASSILRTQFF. The full variable domain, with the rest looked up from reference TRBV19 and TRBJ2-1, is DGGITQSPKYLFRKEGQNVTLSCEQNLNHDAMYWYRQDPGQGLRLIYYSQIVNDFQKGDIAEGYSVSREKKESFPLTVTSAQKNPTAFYLCASSILRTQFFGPGTRLTVL.

The CDR3 loop is CASKPGQGLSEAFF. The chain recombines TRBV6-5 with TRBJ1-1; the D call of TRBD1 rests on TCRdb alone, since no DNA is present to check it. Germline V lookup: CDR1 MNHEY, CDR2 SVGAGI. The CDR3 extends over 14 amino acids.

The chain employs TRBV2 and TRBJ2-1; TCRdb selects TRBD1, and the lack of DNA leaves this call unchecked. Germline V CDR1 and CDR2: SNHLY, FYNNEI. The CDR3 totals 15 residues. CDR3 in amino acids: CASSEAPGGIDEQFF. Complete variable domain (other parts from reference TRBV2 and TRBJ2-1): EPEVTQTPSHQVTQMGQEVILRCVPISNHLYFYWYRQILGQKVEFLVSFYNNEISEKSEIFDDQFSVERPDGSNFTLKIRSTKLEDSAMYFCASSEAPGGIDEQFFGPGTRLTVL.

The chain recombines TRBV15 with TRBJ2-1; without DNA, the TCRdb call of TRBD2 cannot be checked. This CDR3 comprises 17 residues. Germline V gene lookup returns CDR1 LNHNV and CDR2 YYDKDF (reference sequence). CDR3 loop: CATSRDSGTIASNEQFF.

The chain links TRBV20-1 to TRBJ2-5; the TCRdb call, TRBD2, lacks DNA for checking. Germline CDR1 and CDR2: DFQATT and SNEGSKA (reference sequence). The CDR3 length is 12 residues. Here the CDR3 reads CGGGGGGATQYF.

This sequence joins TRBV4-2 and TRBJ1-2; TCRdb selects TRBD1, and the lack of DNA leaves this call unchecked. Looked up from germline, CDR1 is LGHNA and CDR2 is YNFKEQ. The CDR3 extends over 16 amino acids. The CDR3 is CASSQLPGAVNYGYTF.

This chain connects TRBV29-1 to TRBJ2-1; TCRdb lists TRBD1, though no DNA is available to test this call. Germline assignment: CDR1 SQVTM and CDR2 ANQGSEA. The CDR3 extends over 16 amino acids. Here the CDR3 reads CSVAQGVAGIYNEQFF.

The chain joins TRBV20-1 to TRBJ2-1; lacking DNA, the TRBD2 call made by TCRdb goes unchecked. Germline CDR1 is DFQATT and CDR2 is SNEGSKA (reference sequence). This CDR3 is built from 15 residues. CDR3 protein: CSARFGTSGKNEQFF.

This chain joins TRBV5-1 and TRBJ2-1; TCRdb calls TRBD1, which cannot be checked without DNA. Germline V gives CDR1 SGHRS, CDR2 YFSETQ. The CDR3 totals 14 residues. The CDR3 loop is CASSLASPVDEQFF. The variable domain in full, completed from reference TRBV5-1 and TRBJ2-1, reads KAGVTQTPRYLIKTRGQQVTLSCSPISGHRSVSWYQQTPGQGLQFLFEYFSETQRNKGNFPGRFSGRQFSNSRSEMNVSTLELGDSALYLCASSLASPVDEQFFGPGTRLTVL.

The rearrangement uses TRBV7-2 and TRBJ2-5; no DNA is available, so the TRBD2 call from TCRdb remains unchecked. From germline, CDR1 is SGHTA and CDR2 FQGNSA. The CDR3 extends over 14 amino acids. CDR3 sequence: CASRQGLAGETQYF.

The chain joins TRBV2 to TRBJ2-1; TCRdb returns TRBD2, unconfirmable since there is no DNA. The germline V gene encodes CDR1 SNHLY and CDR2 FYNNEI. The CDR3 is made up of 15 amino acids. The CDR3 protein is CASRYGTSADNEQFF.

The chain links TRBV7-9 to TRBJ2-1. In germline, CDR1 is SEHNR, CDR2 FQNEAQ (reference sequence). The CDR3 has 15 amino acids. The CDR3 spells CASSLSLGIYNEQFF.

The gene calls are TRBV18 and TRBJ2-4; the TCRdb call, TRBD2, lacks DNA for checking. The CDR3 sequence is 14 residues long. Germline V gives CDR1 KGHSH, CDR2 LQKENI. The CDR3 sequence is CASSPQDSPNIQYF.

The chain carries TRBV5-1 and TRBJ2-5; TCRdb indicates TRBD1, and absent DNA this call remains unverified. The CDR3 consists of 16 residues. Germline V gene sequence: CDR1 SGHRS, CDR2 YFSETQ. Here the CDR3 reads CASSERDRNLQETQYF.

This chain joins TRBV7-9 and TRBJ2-5; TCRdb's assignment of TRBD2 cannot be checked, as there is no DNA. This CDR3 comprises 15 residues. Germline V CDR1 and CDR2: SEHNR, FQNEAQ (reference sequence). The CDR3 loop reads CASSLALAGGETQYF.

The chain employs TRBV12-3 or TRBV12-4 and TRBJ2-2; the TRBD1 assignment by TCRdb is unverifiable without DNA. The CDR3 covers 16 residues. This chain's CDR3 is CASSFRQALGTGELFF.

The chain joins TRBV5-6 to TRBJ1-3; TCRdb lists TRBD1, though no DNA is available to test this call. The CDR3 is 16 residues long. Germline CDR1 reads SGHDT; CDR2 reads YYEEEE. This chain's CDR3 is CASSSYRDLSGNTIYF. The whole variable domain, remainder taken from reference TRBV5-6 and TRBJ1-3, is DAGVTQSPTHLIKTRGQQVTLRCSPKSGHDTVSWYQQALGQGPQFIFQYYEEEERQRGNFPDRFSGHQFPNYSSELNVNALLLGDSALYLCASSSYRDLSGNTIYFGEGSWLTVV.

V usage is TRBV6-5 and J usage is TRBJ2-1; TCRdb picks TRBD1, but there is no DNA to check that call. Germline V gives CDR1 MNHEY, CDR2 SVGAGI. CDR3 length: 18 residues. This CDR3 reads CASSSFLNPSGQNNEQFF.

The V gene is TRBV7-9, the J gene TRBJ2-3; TCRdb names TRBD1, which stays unverified in the absence of DNA. This CDR3 has 15 amino acids. CDR1 and CDR2 (germline): SEHNR, FQNEAQ (reference sequence). CDR3 sequence reads: CASSSWTGRTDTQYF.

The chain joins TRBV5-1 to TRBJ2-7; TCRdb's D gene call, TRBD1, goes unchecked for lack of DNA. Germline CDR1 SGHRS, CDR2 YFSETQ. The CDR3 is 15 amino acids. The CDR3 loop is CASSLYRTPSYEQYF.

The chain has TRBV4-1 and TRBJ2-7; checking the TCRdb D call of TRBD2 is not possible without DNA. This CDR3 spans 16 amino acids. Germline CDR1 and CDR2: MGHRA and YSYEKL. This CDR3 reads CASSQVTAGGTYEQYF.

The chain joins TRBV5-1 to TRBJ1-4; the TRBD1 assignment by TCRdb is unverifiable without DNA. The CDR3 is made up of 16 amino acids. In germline, CDR1 is SGHRS, CDR2 YFSETQ. The CDR3 sequence: CASSLASGVSGEKLFF.

The CDR3 reads CASSQGRDHQPQHF. The chain is built from TRBV4-2 and TRBJ1-5; TCRdb selects TRBD1, and the lack of DNA leaves this call unchecked. The CDR3 is 14 residues long. Germline loops: CDR1 LGHNA, CDR2 YNFKEQ.